These 10 T cell receptor beta chains share one sample of origin, sequenced in a study of T-cell reconstitution after alpha-beta-depleted transplantation in children. The authors prepared the TCRbeta library with unique molecular identifiers. TCRdb itself ran the PCR reads through MiXCR, one entry per CDR3 protein. The profile shows 500,000 to 600,000 distinct CDR3 sequences, about 17% of them singletons. The sequencing used PBMCs from the stem cell graft donor, collected from the stem cell graft. The source of these receptors is a human donor who donated a stem cell graft to a child with acute lymphoblastic leukemia.

A word on this clonotype: Just one base apart from a much larger clone, this may be a read error. V is TRBV5-8 and J is TRBJ2-7; no clear D gene. The CDR3 contains 11 residues. CDR1 and CDR2 from the germline V gene are SGHTS and YDEGEE. V lost 6 bases and J lost 0, with 4 bases in between. This CDR3 is CASTPSYEQYF. The CDR3 coding sequence is TGTGCCAGCACCCCCTCCTACGAGCAGTACTTC.

The chain links TRBV5-1 to TRBJ2-7; 11 bases are shared with TRBD2. Germline V gene sequence: CDR1 SGHRS, CDR2 YFSETQ. This CDR3 is 14 amino acids long. With 4 bases clipped from V and 2 bases from J, the junction kept 2 bases outside the gene matches. The chain's CDR3 is CASSRLAGPYEQYF. The CDR3 region has the DNA TGCGCCAGCAGCCGACTAGCGGGACCCTACGAGCAGTACTTC.

Many counts were recorded for this clonotype. The chain has TRBV15 and TRBJ2-2, with unresolved D. V lost 3 bases to trimming and J lost 5 bases, with 13 bases between them. Germline V CDR1 and CDR2: LNHNV, YYDKDF (reference sequence). The CDR3 covers 15 residues. CDR3 bases: TGTGCCACCAGCAGTCAAGTTACGTTAACCGGGGAGCTGTTTTTT. This codes for CATSSQVTLTGELFF.

This clonotype was detected only a few times. The J gene is TRBJ2-2, the V gene TRBV11-2, with 10 bases identical to TRBD1. The CDR3 length is 16 residues. V trimming: 8 bases; J trimming: 4 bases; junction bases outside the gene matches: 10. The germline V gene encodes CDR1 SGHAT and CDR2 FQNNGV. The CDR3 here is CASGAPTGGITGELFF. The CDR3 DNA reads TGTGCCAGCGGCGCTCCGACAGGGGGCATCACCGGGGAGCTGTTTTTT.

This clonotype was detected only a few times. The DNA for the CDR3 is TGTGCCACCTCAGAGGGGACCTACAATGAGCAGTTCTTC. This encodes CATSEGTYNEQFF. V is TRBV12-3 or TRBV12-4 and J is TRBJ2-1; either TRBD1 or TRBD2 may supply D (5 bases each). V was cut by 10 bases and J by 2 bases, with 12 bases left in between. The CDR3 sequence is 13 residues long.

The V and J genes are TRBV2 and TRBJ2-7; D remains ambiguous. CDR3 length: 14 residues. Germline assignment: CDR1 SNHLY and CDR2 FYNNEI. With 1 base removed from V and 4 bases from J, the gap between germline ends came to 11 bases. CDR3 nucleotide sequence: TGTGCCAGCAGTGAAGGAGTATGGGCTTACGAGCAGTACTTC. Translating it yields CASSEGVWAYEQYF.

This clonotype was detected only a few times. The rearrangement links TRBV3-1 to TRBJ1-2, with TRBD1 matching 8 bases. Trimming cost V 1 base and J 7 bases; bases outside gene matches: 11. The CDR3 is 16 amino acids. CDR1 LGHDT and CDR2 YNNKEL come from the germline V gene (reference sequence). CDR3 nucleotide sequence: TGTGCCAGCAGCCAAGGGGGACAGGTGGGAAGGAGTGGCTACACCTTC. This translates into CASSQGGQVGRSGYTF.

This clonotype was observed a handful of times. The chain employs TRBV12-3 or TRBV12-4 and TRBJ1-2, with D perhaps TRBD1 (5 bases). The CDR3 contains 14 residues. V lost 6 bases and J lost 0, with 11 bases in between. This CDR3 is CASRSGLANYGYTF. CDR3 DNA sequence: TGTGCCAGCAGGTCAGGGTTAGCTAACTATGGCTACACCTTC.

The CDR3 region is CASSHGQGGWQETQYF. The CDR3 DNA reads TGTGCCAGCAGCCACGGCCAGGGGGGATGGCAAGAGACCCAGTACTTC. J is TRBJ2-5 and V is TRBV13; TRBD1 is a possible D gene (7 bases). CDR1 PRHDT and CDR2 FYEKMQ come from the germline V gene (reference sequence). This CDR3 comprises 16 residues. Trimming stripped 5 bases from V and 2 bases from J, with 18 bases between.

This chain connects TRBV12-3 or TRBV12-4 to TRBJ1-1; D is unclear. CDR3 length: 13 residues. The germline V and J ends were trimmed by 5 bases and 3 bases, with 10 bases remaining between them. The CDR3 DNA sequence: TGTGCCAGCAGTATCCGGGTTGACACTGAAGCTTTCTTT. Translation: CASSIRVDTEAFF.